Presented here are 10 T cell receptor beta chains from one specimen sequenced in a study of CD8 T cells in ankylosing spondylitis (dated by TCRdb to 2016 to 2017). To prepare the library, 5' RACE was applied. Sequencing relied on an Illumina HiSeq 2500. TCRdb itself trimmed the public reads at Q25 with fastp, ran MiXCR and retained productive beta chains. Rows with one shared CDR3 protein collapse into an entry with the most common genes and DNA. The table for this sample lists about 240,000 distinct CDR3 sequences; around 10% of them were counted only once. The biggest ten clones account for around 7% of the sample. Sample: blood, either unsorted or a sorted T cell fraction (not recorded which). The source is a male donor with ankylosing spondylitis or in good health (not recorded which).

In its sample, this clonotype was seen many times. The chain couples TRBV5-1 to TRBJ2-3; no clear D gene. The V end lost 1 base, the J end lost 2 bases, and 8 bases lay between the germline ends. Germline CDR1 SGHRS, CDR2 YFSETQ. The CDR3 consists of 14 residues. The CDR3 spells CASSLSPYTDTQYF. The CDR3 nucleotides are TGCGCCAGCAGCTTGAGTCCGTACACAGATACGCAGTATTTT.

The V and J genes are TRBV2 and TRBJ2-5, with TRBD1 matching over 7 bases. Germline V gives CDR1 SNHLY, CDR2 FYNNEI. V lost 7 bases and J lost 3; bases outside the gene matches: 11. The CDR3 runs to 15 residues. The CDR3 loop reads CASIRGGATEETQYF. The CDR3 region has the DNA TGTGCCAGCATCCGAGGGGGCGCAACGGAAGAGACCCAGTACTTC.

The CDR3 sequence: CASRGAASLLDRYTF. The CDR3 nucleotides are TGTGCCAGCAGGGGCGCGGCAAGCCTCCTCGATCGCTACACCTTC. The chain employs TRBV7-2 and TRBJ1-2; D gene ambiguous. Germline V gene lookup returns CDR1 SGHTA and CDR2 FQGNSA. This CDR3 region has 15 residues. V gave up 6 bases and J gave up 9 bases, with 23 bases separating them.

This clonotype occurred many times. The chain is built from TRBV7-8 and TRBJ2-4; a possible D gene is TRBD1 (6 bases). Germline CDR1 reads SGHVS; CDR2 reads FQNEAQ. CDR3 length equals 17 residues. V lost 0 bases to trimming and J lost 1 base, with 13 bases between them. The CDR3 reads CASSLAVLGAAKNIQYF. In DNA, the CDR3 is TGTGCCAGCAGCTTAGCGGTTCTGGGGGCGGCCAAAAACATTCAGTACTTC.

The table lists this clonotype with many counts. The gene calls are TRBV5-1 and TRBJ2-6; D is unclear. This CDR3 has 15 amino acids. Germline CDR1 SGHRS, CDR2 YFSETQ. V was cut by 0 bases and J by 4 bases, with 8 bases left in between. CDR3 residues: CASSLDSPGANVLTF. Written as DNA, the CDR3 is TGCGCCAGCAGCTTGGACAGTCCGGGGGCCAACGTCCTGACTTTC.

This clonotype was seen ten or more times. V is TRBV21-1 and J is TRBJ1-2. TRBV21-1 is a recognized pseudogene. The CDR3 is made up of 15 amino acids. The CDR3 region has the DNA TGTGCCAGCAGCCCTACGCAGGGGCCCTCCCCTGGCTACACCTTC. Its protein is CASSPTQGPSPGYTF.

This clonotype was detected many times. V gene TRBV6-1 combines with J gene TRBJ1-5, with D unclear. The CDR3 is made up of 15 amino acids. Germline assignment: CDR1 MNHNS and CDR2 SASEGT. V was cut by 2 bases and J by 4 bases, with 12 bases left in between. CDR3 nucleotides: TGTGCCAGCAGTGAATCGGCCGGAACGAATCAGCCCCAGCATTTT. Residues: CASSESAGTNQPQHF.

This clonotype was counted only a few times. V usage is TRBV20-1 and J usage is TRBJ1-5; perhaps TRBD1 as D (5 bases). The V and J ends lost 0 bases and 7 bases respectively, with 31 bases between them. Germline loops: CDR1 DFQATT, CDR2 SNEGSKA (reference sequence). This CDR3 comprises 20 residues. In DNA form, the CDR3 reads TGCAGTGCTAGAGACGGAGGGGCAGGCCCGCATTCTTGGAAAGGGCAGCCCCAGCATTTT. Amino acids: CSARDGGAGPHSWKGQPQHF.

This clonotype was seen ten or more times. V usage is TRBV12-3 or TRBV12-4 and J usage is TRBJ1-5, with D unresolved. V lost 6 bases and J lost 6, with 12 bases in between. This CDR3 is 13 amino acids long. The CDR3 spells CASSENWAQPQHF. The CDR3 nucleotides read TGTGCCAGCAGCGAGAATTGGGCTCAGCCCCAGCATTTT.

The CDR3 sequence: CASSASFLGQSYEQYF. As DNA, the CDR3 is TGTGCCAGCAGCGCCTCCTTCCTGGGACAGTCCTACGAGCAGTACTTC. The gene calls are TRBV6-1 and TRBJ2-7; 7 nucleotides line up with TRBD1. V dropped 6 bases and J dropped 1; count of bases not matched to a gene: 12. This CDR3 comprises 16 residues. Germline CDR1 is MNHNS and CDR2 is SASEGT.